Shown below are 24 T cell receptor beta chains from a single sample sequenced in a study of Graves' ophthalmopathy and Graves' hyperthyroidism. Amplification of TCR beta CDR3 regions used RNA transcripts. HTBI primers served in a first-round RT-PCR, which a second-round multiplex PCR followed. MiXCR was run by TCRdb on the multiplex PCR reads, yielding one entry per CDR3 protein. The data hold over a million distinct CDR3 sequences, with about 35% observed a single time. The sequenced sample consisted of peripheral blood or thyroid tissue (not recorded which). These receptors all stem from an adult man with Graves' hyperthyroidism.

The sample holds a few counts of this clonotype. The missing conserved phenylalanine or tryptophan at the end of this CDR3 makes a read error likely. The V gene is TRBV15, the J gene TRBJ2-2; D is possibly TRBD1 (6 bases). The V end was cut by 6 bases, the J end by 6 bases, with 17 bases between. This CDR3 comprises 15 residues. Looked up from germline, CDR1 is LNHNV and CDR2 is YYDKDF (reference sequence). CDR3 region: CATRSGRQVAGELFS. CDR3 sequence (DNA): TGTGCCACCAGATCCGGAAGACAGGTCGCCGGGGAGCTGTTTTCT.

The genes are TRBV20-1 and TRBJ2-5; 16 bases align to TRBD2. V was pared by 5 bases and J by 4 bases, with 10 bases of the junction left unmatched. The length of the CDR3 is 17 residues. Germline assignment: CDR1 DFQATT and CDR2 SNEGSKA (reference sequence). CDR3 region: CSARPGLAGGKGETQYF. CDR3 sequence (DNA): TGCAGTGCTCGCCCGGGACTAGCGGGAGGGAAGGGAGAGACCCAGTACTTC.

This clonotype was recorded once. The CDR3 DNA reads TGCAGCTTGGTTGCTAGCGGCTACGAGCAGTACTTC. Its protein product is CSLVASGYEQYF. This sequence joins TRBV29-1 and TRBJ2-7, with 7 bases lining up with TRBD2. The CDR3 consists of 12 residues. Looked up from germline, CDR1 is SQVTM and CDR2 is ANQGSEA. Trimming took 8 bases from V and 3 from J; bases not matched to a gene: 7.

As to this clonotype: A junction end diverges from the germline sequence, so it may reflect a read error. V gene TRBV15 combines with J gene TRBJ1-4; perhaps TRBD1 as D (5 bases). This CDR3 comprises 14 residues. Germline V lookup: CDR1 LNHNV, CDR2 YYDKDF (reference sequence). This CDR3 reads CASSQGLQAGKPFF. CDR3 coding DNA: TGCGCCAGCAGCCAAGGGTTACAGGCCGGAAAACCGTTTTTT.

Concerning this clonotype: A read error may produce the germline difference seen at one junction end. The chain employs TRBV10-2 and TRBJ1-2; 7 positions match TRBD1. Germline V gives CDR1 WSHSY, CDR2 SAAADI. The CDR3 loop spans 17 amino acids. DNA of the CDR3: TGTGCCAGCAGTTACGGTCGGGACAGTCTTTTAAACTATGGCTACACCTTC. Translated, it gives CASSYGRDSLLNYGYTF.

The rearrangement uses TRBV29-1 and TRBJ1-5; 7 nucleotides line up with TRBD1. This CDR3 is 13 amino acids long. The trim removed 8 bases at V and 5 bases at J, leaving 9 bases unmatched. Germline assignment: CDR1 SQVTM and CDR2 ANQGSEA. The CDR3 DNA reads TGCAGCTCGGCCCGGACAGGCCATCAGCCCCAGCATTTT. As protein: CSSARTGHQPQHF. The full variable domain, with the rest looked up from reference TRBV29-1 and TRBJ1-5, is SAVISQKPSRDICQRGTSLTIQCQVDSQVTMMFWYRQQPGQSLTLIATANQGSEATYESGFVIDKFPISRPNLTFSTLTVSNMSPEDSSIYLCSSARTGHQPQHFGDGTRLSIL.

As for this clonotype: This clone may be a read error of a much larger clone one base away. The chain recombines TRBV10-3 with TRBJ2-3, with D perhaps matching TRBD1 (5 bases). There are 15 residues in the CDR3. The germline V gene encodes CDR1 ENHRY and CDR2 SYGVKD. The CDR3 DNA sequence: TGTGCCACCAGTGATTCTGGGGCCGGCACAGATACGCAGTATTTT. As protein: CATSDSGAGTDTQYF.

This clonotype appeared many times. The V and J genes are TRBV15 and TRBJ1-2; D is undetermined. Germline V gives CDR1 LNHNV, CDR2 YYDKDF (reference sequence). There are 14 residues in the CDR3. V was shortened by 2 bases and J by 4 bases, with 11 bases between the two germline ends. The CDR3 sequence is CATSRTADSYGYTF. The CDR3 coding sequence is TGTGCCACCAGCAGAACTGCCGATTCCTATGGCTACACCTTC.

V is TRBV5-6 and J is TRBJ1-2; tentatively, D is TRBD1 (6 bases). The CDR3 totals 14 residues. Trimming shortened V by 10 bases and J by 5 bases, and 21 bases separated the two germline ends. Per the germline V gene, CDR1 is SGHDT and CDR2 is YYEEEE. This chain's CDR3 is CAWGPTSVSYGYTF. The CDR3 DNA is TGTGCCTGGGGGCCGACCTCCGTTAGTTATGGCTACACCTTC. Full variable domain (remainder filled in from reference TRBV5-6 and TRBJ1-2): DAGVTQSPTHLIKTRGQQVTLRCSPKSGHDTVSWYQQALGQGPQFIFQYYEEEERQRGNFPDRFSGHQFPNYSSELNVNALLLGDSALYLCAWGPTSVSYGYTFGSGTRLTVV.

The chain is built from TRBV6-5 and TRBJ2-7; TRBD1 matches 8 bases. The CDR3 extends over 12 amino acids. Germline values: CDR1 MNHEY, CDR2 SVGAGI. V trimming: 2 bases; J trimming: 6 bases; junction bases outside the gene matches: 0. CDR3 loop: CASSYGTGEQYF. Here the CDR3 DNA reads TGTGCCAGCAGTTACGGGACAGGCGAGCAGTACTTC.

The chain employs TRBV18 and TRBJ1-5; no clear D gene. The CDR3 runs to 13 residues. From germline, CDR1 is KGHSH and CDR2 LQKENI. The germline V and J ends were trimmed by 5 bases and 3 bases, with 8 bases remaining between them. The CDR3 loop reads CASSWELNQPQHF. The CDR3 nucleotides read TGTGCCAGCTCATGGGAACTCAATCAGCCCCAGCATTTT.

The rearrangement joins TRBV30 to TRBJ1-2; D is uncertain. Trimming cost V 2 bases and J 5 bases, with 6 bases left between them. Germline V lookup: CDR1 GTSNPN, CDR2 SVGIG (reference sequence). This CDR3 region has 11 residues. The CDR3 DNA sequence: TGTGCCTGGAGTTCCCGATATGGCTACACCTTC. Protein product: CAWSSRYGYTF.

Details on this clonotype: A read error is likely, as this CDR3 ends without the conserved phenylalanine or tryptophan. The limits of the CDR3 on the DNA are not certain, so only TCRdb's listed CDR3 is given. The chain couples TRBV7-3 to TRBJ2-2; the table's D call TRBD2 went unverified against the DNA. Germline V CDR1 and CDR2: SGHTA, FQGTGA. The CDR3 numbers 10 amino acids, ends counted. The CDR3: CASSVGGSQI.

J is TRBJ1-4 and V is TRBV7-9, with TRBD1 matching 8 bases. Germline V gives CDR1 SEHNR, CDR2 FQNEAQ (reference sequence). There are 16 residues in the CDR3. The CDR3 sequence is CATKNRGDTEEEKLFF. CDR3 coding DNA: TGTGCTACAAAAAACAGGGGGGACACCGAGGAGGAAAAACTGTTTTTT. Variable domain in full (rest from reference TRBV7-9 and TRBJ1-4): DTGVSQNPRHKITKRGQNVTFRCDPISEHNRLYWYRQTLGQGPEFLTYFQNEAQLEKSRLLSDRFSAERPKGSFSTLEIQRTEQGDSAMYLCATKNRGDTEEEKLFFGSGTQLSVL.

This chain connects TRBV29-1 to TRBJ1-5; 9 bases are shared with TRBD1. The CDR3 covers 14 residues. The junction had 9 bases not matched to a gene; V was cut back by 6 bases and J by 6 bases. Per the germline V gene, CDR1 is SQVTM and CDR2 is ANQGSEA. In DNA, the CDR3 is TGCAGCGTGGTCCGGGACAGGGTTAGTCAGCCCCAGCATTTT. This gives the protein CSVVRDRVSQPQHF. The full variable domain, its missing parts supplied by reference TRBV29-1 and TRBJ1-5, is SAVISQKPSRDICQRGTSLTIQCQVDSQVTMMFWYRQQPGQSLTLIATANQGSEATYESGFVIDKFPISRPNLTFSTLTVSNMSPEDSSIYLCSVVRDRVSQPQHFGDGTRLSIL.

In this sample, this clonotype turned up once. The rearrangement links TRBV29-1 to TRBJ2-7; tentative D call: TRBD1 (6 bases). The CDR3 sequence is 13 residues long. Trimming cost V 8 bases and J 3 bases, with 17 bases left between them. CDR1 and CDR2 from the germline V gene are SQVTM and ANQGSEA. The CDR3 spells CSSDWRGGYEQYF. CDR3 nucleotide sequence: TGCAGCAGTGATTGGAGAGGGGGCTACGAGCAGTACTTC.

DNA for the CDR3: TGCAGTGCTAGAAAGGGTGAGGGCTACACCTTC. It specifies CSARKGEGYTF. This sequence joins TRBV20-1 and TRBJ1-2; no clear D. The CDR3 has 11 residues. V dropped 2 bases and J dropped 8 bases, with 9 bases sitting between them. Per the germline V gene, CDR1 is DFQATT and CDR2 is SNEGSKA (reference sequence).

This clonotype was observed at least ten times. V is TRBV5-1 and J is TRBJ2-7; D not certain. V lost 1 base, J lost 2 bases, and 13 bases lay in between. CDR1 and CDR2 from the germline V gene are SGHRS and YFSETQ. The CDR3 runs to 15 residues. Here the CDR3 DNA reads TGCGCCAGCAGCTTGAGTTCTGGCGGCCCCTACGAGCAGTACTTC. Translation: CASSLSSGGPYEQYF. Full variable domain (missing parts from reference TRBV5-1 and TRBJ2-7): KAGVTQTPRYLIKTRGQQVTLSCSPISGHRSVSWYQQTPGQGLQFLFEYFSETQRNKGNFPGRFSGRQFSNSRSEMNVSTLELGDSALYLCASSLSSGGPYEQYFGPGTRLTVT.

This chain links TRBV14 with TRBJ1-2; tentative D call: TRBD1 (6 bases). Germline CDR1 SGHDN, CDR2 FVKESK. This CDR3 contains 14 residues. V was shortened by 1 base and J by 6 bases, with 12 bases between the two germline ends. The CDR3 loop is CASSQGTEWNGYTF. The CDR3 DNA is TGTGCCAGCAGCCAAGGGACAGAATGGAATGGCTACACCTTC.

The sample holds many counts of this clonotype. Here the CDR3 DNA reads TGCAGTGCTATGGACAGGGCCCGCTCTGGAAACACCATATATTTT. This sequence encodes CSAMDRARSGNTIYF. This chain uses TRBV20-1 with TRBJ1-3, with 8 positions matching TRBD1. The CDR3 is made up of 15 amino acids. J lost 0 bases, V lost 4 bases, and 5 bases had no gene match. Looked up from germline, CDR1 is DFQATT and CDR2 is SNEGSKA (reference sequence).

There are many counts of this clonotype. The chain combines TRBV6-5 with TRBJ1-5; TRBD1 matches at 7 bases. J gave up 12 bases and V 5 bases, and 10 bases lay outside the gene matches. The CDR3 runs to 13 residues. CDR1 MNHEY and CDR2 SVGAGI come from the germline V gene. CDR3 in DNA: TGTGCCAGCAGTCAAGGGACAGACCCGCGCCAGCATTTT. Residues: CASSQGTDPRQHF.

On this clonotype itself: The junction differs from germline at one of its ends, possibly a read error. This chain joins TRBV10-3 and TRBJ2-6, with 9 bases identical to TRBD1. CDR1 ENHRY and CDR2 SYGVKD come from the germline V gene. The CDR3 length is 12 residues. The CDR3 DNA reads as TGTGCCACCAGGACAGGGGCCGACGTCCTGACTTTC. Amino acid sequence: CATRTGADVLTF.

The chain's CDR3 is CSAVVDIQGAGTEAFF. The CDR3 bases are TGCAGCGCTGTGGTGGACATACAGGGGGCTGGGACTGAAGCTTTCTTT. V is TRBV29-1 and J is TRBJ1-1; 9 nucleotides agree with TRBD1. V lost 7 bases and J lost 5; bases outside the gene matches: 17. Germline lookup yields CDR1 SQVTM and CDR2 ANQGSEA. The CDR3 has 16 amino acids.

V and J are TRBV29-1 and TRBJ1-2; a weak D match, TRBD1 (5 bases). Trimming removed 4 bases at V and 7 bases at J, with 16 bases between. This CDR3 contains 13 residues. Germline CDR1 and CDR2: SQVTM and ANQGSEA. DNA of the CDR3: TGCAGCGTTGGGGACGATTTCTTACGTGGCTACACCTTC. Protein: CSVGDDFLRGYTF.